Listed below are T cell receptor beta chains from one sample, sequenced in a study of early T cells in non-severe SARS-CoV-2 infection. From the 5' RACE reads, TCRdb called clonotypes with MiXCR, one entry per CDR3 protein. The data contain about 50,000 distinct CDR3 sequences, approximately 11% of them singletons. The sequencing input was whole blood. The receptors shown here come from an adult who was a healthcare worker with PCR-confirmed SARS-CoV-2 infection or an uninfected control (not recorded which). CDR3s include the opening cysteine and the closing phenylalanine or tryptophan. A D gene is named only where the DNA matches it firmly. Clone size is stated in some rows and not others, as once, few, many or a class when expanded.

cdr3_aa | cdr3_nt | j_call | d_call | clone_size | v_call
CASSLGPLNTGAFF | TGCGCCAGCAGCTTGGGACCGCTGAACACTGGAGCTTTCTTT | TRBJ1-1 | . | many | TRBV5-1
CASRGWTISYNSPLHF | TGTGCCAGCAGGGGATGGACGATCTCCTATAATTCACCCCTCCACTTT | TRBJ1-6 | . | . | TRBV28
CASSQGGSYNEQFF | TGTGCCAGCAGCCAAGGGGGGAGCTACAATGAGCAGTTCTTC | TRBJ2-1 | . | . | TRBV3-1
CASSLGAVDQETQYF | TGTGCCAGCAGCTTAGGGGCGGTAGACCAAGAGACCCAGTACTTC | TRBJ2-5 | . | few | TRBV7-9
CASSLIGGKTEAFF | TGTGCCAGCAGCTTAATTGGGGGGAAAACTGAAGCTTTCTTT | TRBJ1-1 | . | few | TRBV7-2
CSAREDRAYNEQFF | TGCAGTGCTAGAGAGGATCGTGCCTACAATGAGCAGTTCTTC | TRBJ2-1 | . | many | TRBV20-1
CASSWEREAPTYEQYF | TGTGCCAGCAGTTGGGAACGGGAGGCCCCCACCTACGAGCAGTACTTC | TRBJ2-7 | TRBD2 | many | TRBV12-3/TRBV12-4
CAISETGGEQYF | TGTGCCATCAGCGAAACAGGGGGAGAGCAGTACTTC | TRBJ2-7 | TRBD1 | few | TRBV10-3
CASSYNTHLGYTF | TGTGCCAGCAGTTACAACACGCACCTTGGCTACACCTTC | TRBJ1-2 | . | many | TRBV6-5
CASSLGSTEAFF | TGTGCCAGCAGCTTAGGGTCCACTGAAGCTTTCTTT | TRBJ1-1 | . | many | TRBV7-3
CASSLFVGYEQYF | TGTGCCAGCAGTTTATTTGTGGGATACGAGCAGTACTTC | TRBJ2-7 | . | . | TRBV27
CASSSTYEQYF | TGTGCCAGCAGCTCCACCTACGAGCAGTACTTC | TRBJ2-7 | . | many | TRBV11-2
CASSRRSQGEETQYF | TGTGCCAGCAGCCGGCGTTCTCAGGGAGAAGAGACCCAGTACTTC | TRBJ2-5 | . | . | TRBV5-5
CASSQAAYEQYF | TGTGCCAGCAGCCAAGCCGCCTACGAGCAGTACTTC | TRBJ2-7 | . | many | TRBV28
CSAKVEGADTQYF | TGCAGTGCTAAAGTTGAGGGGGCAGATACGCAGTATTTT | TRBJ2-3 | . | few | TRBV20-1
CASRRTVNYGYTF | TGTGCCAGCAGACGGACAGTGAACTATGGCTACACCTTC | TRBJ1-2 | . | few | TRBV6-5
CSAEAGETQYNEQFF | TGCAGTGCGGAAGCGGGGGAGACCCAGTACAATGAGCAGTTCTTC | TRBJ2-1 | TRBD2 | . | TRBV20-1
CAVGRTYEQYF | TGCGCGGTTGGCAGGACCTACGAGCAGTACTTC | TRBJ2-7 | . | few | TRBV10-2
CASSEARGSSYEQYF | TGTGCCAGCAGTGAGGCGCGGGGAAGCTCCTACGAGCAGTACTTC | TRBJ2-7 | . | many | TRBV2
CSAPTRQEAFF | TGCAGTGCTCCAACAAGACAAGAAGCTTTCTTT | TRBJ1-1 | . | few | TRBV20-1
CSASLEGAGRYGYTF | TGCAGTGCTAGTTTGGAGGGGGCAGGTCGCTATGGCTACACCTTC | TRBJ1-2 | TRBD1 | . | TRBV20-1
CASSSGSNNYGYTF | TGTGCCAGCAGCTCCGGCAGCAATAACTATGGCTACACCTTC | TRBJ1-2 | . | many | TRBV5-5
CASSLGVPGGRDEQYF | TGTGCCAGCAGCTTAGGGGTTCCAGGGGGCAGGGACGAGCAGTACTTC | TRBJ2-7 | TRBD1 | . | TRBV7-9
CASSWGPNYGYTF | TGTGCCAGCAGTTGGGGTCCTAACTATGGCTACACCTTC | TRBJ1-2 | . | . | TRBV6-5
CAISVQGANTEAFF | TGTGCCATCAGTGTTCAGGGGGCGAACACTGAAGCTTTCTTT | TRBJ1-1 | TRBD1 | many | TRBV10-3
CSASYPGGGNEQFF | TGCAGTGCTAGTTATCCAGGGGGCGGGAATGAGCAGTTCTTC | TRBJ2-1 | TRBD1 | few | TRBV20-1